A selection of T cell receptor beta chains follows, all from one sample in a study of OX40 agonist ivuxolimab in advanced cancers. This table comes from immunoSEQ multiplex PCR, and its TCRdb copy is limited to in-frame clones, with some not included. Of tens of thousands of clones in the sample, approximately 90% were seen once. This material consisted of CD4+ or CD8+ T cells sorted from blood, taken in a trial of the OX40 agonist ivuxolimab. All receptors come from an adult with an advanced solid tumor such as melanoma, head and neck, liver or kidney cancer. CDR3s include the opening cysteine and the closing phenylalanine or tryptophan. The order of the fields is J gene, V gene, CDR3 protein.

TRBJ2-2 TRBV28 CASRKGDRLAGELFF
TRBJ2-5 TRBV5-1 CASSLRLAGGGQETQYF
TRBJ2-7 TRBV28 CASKVQGGNEQYF
TRBJ2-7 TRBV11-3 CASSSGTGPYEQYF
TRBJ2-1 TRBV5-6 CASSLTRYNEQFF
TRBJ1-3 TRBV7-3 CASSLQGTAGNTIYF
TRBJ2-6 TRBV19 CASSKQPTTGANVLTF
TRBJ1-1 TRBV7-2 CASSLMGGSNTEAFF
TRBJ1-3 TRBV28 CASSLRGTLSSGNTIYF
TRBJ2-3 TRBV7-9 CASSPKTGADTQYF
TRBJ2-3 TRBV30 CAWRLADERASTDTQYF
TRBJ1-1 TRBV11-2 CASSWGLGGTEAFF
TRBJ2-7 TRBV5-6 CASSLAWGYEQYF
TRBJ2-1 TRBV6-5 CASSYRGGREQFF
TRBJ2-5 TRBV19 CASSSIAGGPGEQYF
TRBJ1-2 TRBV10-3 CATYLGQGTNYGYTF
TRBJ1-2 TRBV13 CASSLQGWYSGYTF
TRBJ2-1 TRBV15 CATSRGTGGKNEQFF
TRBJ2-3 TRBV5-5 CASSLLGPDTQYF